One sample yielded the 5 T cell receptor beta chains listed below, sequenced in a study of cytomegalovirus exposure and HLA in healthy donors. In the PCR, 60 Vbeta and 13 Jbeta primers were used. Sequencing used immunoSEQ multiplex PCR; TCRdb keeps in-frame clones, though not all of them. Found here are about 120,000 clones, less than 85% of them singletons; the top ten hold about 16%. The sequenced sample consisted of PBMCs. All receptors come from a man aged 45 to 65 in good health and CMV-seropositive.

This sequence joins TRBV11-2 and TRBJ2-1, with 9 nucleotides matching TRBD2. CDR1 is SGHAT and CDR2 is FQNNGV in the germline V gene. Unmatched junction bases numbered 11, after V lost 5 bases and J lost 9 bases. This CDR3 has 15 residues. CDR3 region: CASSILGGRAVEQFF. CDR3 coding DNA: TGTGCCAGCAGCATTCTGGGCGGGAGGGCGGTTGAGCAGTTCTTC.

With regard to this clone: The same CDR3 is also encoded by other DNA sequences in this sample. The chain employs TRBV28 and TRBJ2-3; 8 bases align to TRBD1. V trimming: 7 bases; J trimming: 9 bases; junction bases outside the gene matches: 9. The CDR3 runs to 13 residues. From germline, CDR1 is MDHEN and CDR2 SYDVKM. The CDR3 nucleotides read TGTGCCAGCACTCTTCTCCGACAGGGGACGCAGTATTTT. It specifies CASTLLRQGTQYF. Combining the CDR3 with reference TRBV28 and TRBJ2-3 gives the whole variable domain DVKVTQSSRYLVKRTGEKVFLECVQDMDHENMFWYRQDPGLGLRLIYFSYDVKMKEKGDIPEGYSVSREKKERFSLILESASTNQTSMYLCASTLLRQGTQYFGPGTRLTVL.

The chain employs TRBV27 and TRBJ1-5; D possibly corresponds to TRBD1 (5 bases). Trimming took 6 bases from V and 5 from J, leaving 11 bases between them. The CDR3 has 13 residues. Germline-derived CDR1 and CDR2 are MNHEY and SMNVEV (reference sequence). The CDR3 sequence is CASSLGVHQPQHF. DNA for the CDR3: TGTGCCAGCAGCCTAGGGGTTCATCAGCCCCAGCATTTT.

The chain links TRBV27 to TRBJ2-4, with TRBD2 identical over 7 bases. The CDR3 is 19 residues long. Germline V gene lookup returns CDR1 MNHEY and CDR2 SMNVEV (reference sequence). V shed 0 bases and J 1 base; nucleotides not matched to a gene: 12. CDR3 coding DNA: TGTGCCAGCAGTTTATCTCAGGGAGGGACCGGAGGGGCCAAAAACATTCAGTACTTC. This sequence encodes CASSLSQGGTGGAKNIQYF.

The J gene is TRBJ1-4, the V gene TRBV28; 7 nucleotides match TRBD1. With V trimmed by 4 bases and J by 6 bases, 5 bases remained unmatched. Germline loops: CDR1 MDHEN, CDR2 SYDVKM. The CDR3 has 14 residues. CDR3 sequence (DNA): TGTGCCAGCAGTTCCACAGGGGTTGATGAAAAACTGTTTTTT. Translated, it gives CASSSTGVDEKLFF.